This T cell receptor (beta chain) was found in a study of T cell responses to AZD1222 COVID-19 vaccine. Study-level information: Pooling covered second doses at about 4 or about 12 weeks.

Whole-study results and caveats: Repertoires were sampled only after the peak T cell response. White British people made up most donors, females outnumbered males, and clonal diversity was possibly underestimated. Regions left unmutated in variants are reportedly the target of nearly half of spike-specific TCRs.

The CDR3 has 12 amino acids. The germline gives CDR1 SGHTA, CDR2 FQGTGA. The trim removed 5 bases at V and 14 bases at J, leaving 8 bases unmatched. Sequencing used immunoSEQ multiplex PCR; TCRdb keeps in-frame clones, though not all of them. The table lists roughly 66,000 clones, approximately 85% of them singletons, with about 5.6% in the top ten. There are a few counts of this clone. The antigen remains unidentified. The source was peripheral blood, collected on day 0 of AZD1222 vaccination. This clonotype was obtained from an adult in good health. This rearrangement joins TRBV7-3 to TRBJ2-2, with 7 bases identical to TRBD1. The CDR3 nucleotides read TGTGCCAGCAGCCCCGACAGGGATTCCCTGTTTTTT. The encoded protein is CASSPDRDSLFF. Looking up the rest from reference TRBV7-3 and TRBJ2-2 gives the full variable domain: GAGVSQTPSNKVTEKGKYVELRCDPISGHTALYWYRQSLGQGPEFLIYFQGTGAADDSGLPNDRFFAVRPEGSVSTLKIQRTERGDSAVYLCASSPDRDSLFFGEGSRLTVL.